These T cell receptor beta chains were read from a single sample in a study of blood T cell repertoires in COVID-19. Clones were sequenced by immunoSEQ multiplex PCR, and TCRdb holds only the in-frame ones, with some missing. The sample has approximately 260,000 clones, approximately 83% seen once. Sequenced material: peripheral blood. The receptor source for this set is a woman in her sixties or seventies with acute or convalescent COVID-19. Each CDR3 is given with its conserved first and last residue. A D gene is named only where the DNA matches it firmly. Rows may omit the clone size; those that give it use once, few, many or a size class.

CDR3aa | CDR3nt | abundance | v_gene | d_gene | j_gene
CASSESVRTGGGYTF | TGTGCCAGCAGTGAGTCAGTCCGGACAGGGGGCGGCTACACCTTC | . | TRBV2 | TRBD1 | TRBJ1-2
CASIQGPASYNEQFF | TGTGCCTCAATACAGGGCCCCGCTTCGTACAATGAGCAGTTCTTC | once | TRBV10-3 | . | TRBJ2-1
CASSLYSTGNTIYF | TGTGCCAGCAGCCTGTACAGCACTGGAAACACCATATATTTT | . | TRBV6-5 | . | TRBJ1-3
CASSPDRRLYGYTF | TGTGCCAGCAGCCCTGACAGGCGGCTCTATGGCTACACCTTC | . | TRBV5-4 | . | TRBJ1-2
CASSLGQGTGNTIYF | TGCGCCAGCAGCTTGGGACAGGGGACTGGAAACACCATATATTTT | . | TRBV5-1 | TRBD1 | TRBJ1-3
CASSQEAPGQGVTRYNSPLHF | TGCGCCAGCAGCCAAGAGGCCCCGGGACAGGGGGTGACAAGGTATAATTCACCCCTCCACTTT | . | TRBV4-1 | TRBD1 | TRBJ1-6
CAWSRQRGQPQHF | TGTGCCTGGAGTCGCCAAAGAGGTCAGCCCCAGCATTTT | . | TRBV30 | . | TRBJ1-5
CASSRGGGELFF | TGTGCCAGCAGTAGGGGCGGCGGGGAGCTGTTTTTT | . | TRBV27 | . | TRBJ2-2
CASSLRGNQPQHF | TGTGCCAGCAGTTTGCGGGGGAATCAGCCCCAGCATTTT | . | TRBV12-3/TRBV12-4 | . | TRBJ1-5
CASSPTRDRNYGYTF | TGTGCCAGCTCACCAACCCGGGACAGGAACTATGGCTACACCTTC | . | TRBV18 | TRBD1 | TRBJ1-2
CSVLGAVSTDTQYF | TGCAGCGTGCTGGGGGCGGTAAGCACAGATACGCAGTATTTT | once | TRBV29-1 | . | TRBJ2-3
CASSYRATGELFF | TGTGCCAGCAGTTACAGGGCCACCGGGGAGCTGTTTTTT | . | TRBV12-3/TRBV12-4 | . | TRBJ2-2
CASSPGWQGPTEAFF | TGTGCCAGCAGCCCCGGCTGGCAGGGGCCCACTGAAGCTTTCTTT | . | TRBV7-9 | . | TRBJ1-1
CASSSGLAGGPGELFF | TGCGCCAGCAGCTCGGGACTAGCGGGGGGTCCCGGGGAGCTGTTTTTT | . | TRBV5-1 | TRBD2 | TRBJ2-2
CASSVGAGGKLFF | TGTGCCAGCAGCGTAGGTGCAGGGGGAAAACTGTTTTTT | . | TRBV9 | TRBD1 | TRBJ1-4
CASTWDSNGYTF | TGCGCCAGCACATGGGACTCCAATGGCTACACCTTC | . | TRBV10-1 | . | TRBJ1-2
CASSFTTSSGGRWAQETQYF | TGCGCCAGCAGCTTTACTACCTCTAGCGGGGGTCGATGGGCGCAAGAGACCCAGTACTTC | . | TRBV5-1 | TRBD2 | TRBJ2-5
CASSFGQNTGELFF | TGTGCCAGCAGCTTCGGACAGAACACCGGGGAGCTGTTTTTT | few | TRBV3-1/TRBV3-2 | . | TRBJ2-2
CASSAFRTDSGNTIYF | TGTGCCAGCAGTGCCTTTCGGACAGACTCTGGAAACACCATATATTTT | once | TRBV25-1 | . | TRBJ1-3
CASSTDGGINIQYF | TGTGCCAGCAGTACCGACGGAGGAATCAACATTCAGTACTTC | . | TRBV2 | . | TRBJ2-4
CASSSTNRVEEQYF | TGTGCCAGCAGCTCCACGAACAGGGTTGAGGAGCAGTACTTC | . | TRBV5-6 | . | TRBJ2-7
CASSPSGVYTEAFF | TGTGCCAGCAGCCCGTCAGGGGTTTACACTGAAGCTTTCTTT | . | TRBV28 | . | TRBJ1-1
CASSKVGQCYGYTF | TGTGCCAGCAGCAAAGTGGGACAGTGCTATGGCTACACCTTC | once | TRBV21-1 | . | TRBJ1-2
CASSEGMGRSINEKLFF | TGTGCCAGCAGTGAAGGTATGGGGCGTAGTATTAATGAAAAACTGTTTTTT | . | TRBV25-1 | . | TRBJ1-4
CASSERTGPYGYTF | TGTGCCAGCAGTGAAAGGACAGGGCCCTATGGCTACACCTTC | . | TRBV2 | TRBD1 | TRBJ1-2
CASRRDRATNEKLFF | TGTGCCAGCAGGCGGGACAGAGCAACTAATGAAAAACTGTTTTTT | . | TRBV6-6 | TRBD1 | TRBJ1-4
CASSPGGRGYTF | TGTGCCAGCAGCCCGGGTGGTAGAGGCTACACCTTC | . | TRBV3-1/TRBV3-2 | . | TRBJ1-2
CASSSQPWNTGELFF | TGTGCCAGCAGCTCACAGCCTTGGAACACCGGGGAGCTGTTTTTT | . | TRBV11-2 | . | TRBJ2-2
CASSLVGASTYEQYF | TGTGCCAGCAGCTTGGTTGGGGCTTCCACCTACGAGCAGTACTTC | . | TRBV5-6 | . | TRBJ2-7
CASSLDSLDQPQHF | TGCGCCAGCAGCTTGGACAGTTTAGATCAGCCCCAGCATTTT | few | TRBV5-1 | . | TRBJ1-5
CASRETGVGSYEQYF | TGTGCCAGCAGGGAGACAGGGGTTGGCTCCTACGAGCAGTACTTC | once | TRBV6-5 | TRBD1 | TRBJ2-7
CASSLGGSDNSPLHF | TGTGCCAGCAGCTTAGGGGGCAGCGATAATTCACCCCTCCACTTT | . | TRBV11-2 | . | TRBJ1-6
CASSYADRAEQYF | TGTGCCAGCAGTTACGCGGACAGGGCCGAGCAGTACTTC | . | TRBV6-2/TRBV6-3 | TRBD1 | TRBJ2-7
CAWSEQGMGYTF | TGTGCCTGGAGTGAACAGGGTATGGGCTACACCTTC | . | TRBV30 | . | TRBJ1-2
CASSLSGQGFYEQYF | TGTGCCAGCAGTTTATCGGGACAGGGGTTCTACGAGCAGTACTTC | . | TRBV28 | TRBD1 | TRBJ2-7
CASSRDSQANYGYTF | TGTGCCAGCAGCCGGGACAGCCAAGCTAACTATGGCTACACCTTC | . | TRBV7-9 | TRBD1 | TRBJ1-2
CASSLGQNEQYF | TGCGCCAGCAGCTTGGGGCAGAACGAGCAGTACTTC | . | TRBV5-1 | . | TRBJ2-7
CAISREPNAKNIQYF | TGTGCCATCAGTAGAGAACCTAACGCCAAAAACATTCAGTACTTC | . | TRBV10-3 | . | TRBJ2-4
CASSKAGTGTSEQYF | TGTGCCAGCAGCAAAGCCGGGACAGGGACATCCGAGCAGTACTTC | once | TRBV16 | TRBD1 | TRBJ2-7
CASSRLQVQETQYF | TGCGCCAGCAGCCGCCTACAGGTCCAAGAGACCCAGTACTTC | few | TRBV5-1 | . | TRBJ2-5
CASSYLWDRGVNQPQHF | TGTGCCAGCAGTTACCTCTGGGACAGGGGGGTCAATCAGCCCCAGCATTTT | . | TRBV6-2/TRBV6-3 | TRBD1 | TRBJ1-5
CASGGSFNYGYTF | TGTGCCAGCGGAGGCAGCTTTAACTATGGCTACACCTTC | . | TRBV6-6 | . | TRBJ1-2
CASSQGTASYNEQFF | TGTGCCAGCAGCCAAGGGACAGCTTCGTACAATGAGCAGTTCTTC | . | TRBV5-4 | TRBD1 | TRBJ2-1
CASSFRRATNEKLFF | TGTGCCAGCAGCTTCAGGCGGGCAACTAATGAAAAACTGTTTTTT | . | TRBV7-2 | . | TRBJ1-4
CASSVFGGLRNTIYF | TGTGCCAGCAGCGTGTTTGGGGGACTAAGAAACACCATATATTTT | . | TRBV7-2 | . | TRBJ1-3
CASRRTDVEPLHF | TGTGCCAGCAGGAGGACAGACGTTGAGCCCCTCCACTTT | . | TRBV12-3/TRBV12-4 | . | TRBJ1-6
CASSQEGSEQYF | TGTGCCAGCAGCCAAGAGGGGAGTGAGCAGTACTTC | . | TRBV3-1/TRBV3-2 | . | TRBJ2-7